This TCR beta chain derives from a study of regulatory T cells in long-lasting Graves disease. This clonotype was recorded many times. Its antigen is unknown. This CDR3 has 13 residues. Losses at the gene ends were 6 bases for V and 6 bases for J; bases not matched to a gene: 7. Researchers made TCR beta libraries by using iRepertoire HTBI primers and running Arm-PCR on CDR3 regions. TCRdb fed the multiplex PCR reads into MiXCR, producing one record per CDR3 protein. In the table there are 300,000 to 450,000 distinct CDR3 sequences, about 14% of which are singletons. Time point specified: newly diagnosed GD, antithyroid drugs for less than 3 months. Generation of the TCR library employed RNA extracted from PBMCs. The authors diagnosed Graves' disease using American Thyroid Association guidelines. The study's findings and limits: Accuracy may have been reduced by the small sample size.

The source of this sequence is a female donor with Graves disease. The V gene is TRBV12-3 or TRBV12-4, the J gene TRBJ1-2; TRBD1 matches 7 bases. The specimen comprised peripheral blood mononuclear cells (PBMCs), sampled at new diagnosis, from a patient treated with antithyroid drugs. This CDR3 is CASSHRDSHGYTF. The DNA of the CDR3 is TGTGCCAGCAGCCACCGGGACAGCCATGGCTACACCTTC.